A selection of T cell receptor beta chains follows, all from one sample in a study of T cell responses to AZD1222 COVID-19 vaccine. The protocol was immunoSEQ multiplex PCR, while the TCRdb copy is restricted to in-frame clones and leaves out a portion. The sample includes some 200,000 clones, under 95% seen only once; the top ten take about 1%. The input for sequencing was peripheral blood, taken 28 days after the second AZD1222 dose. The receptors derive from an adult who received the AZD1222 COVID-19 vaccine. The CDR3 runs from the conserved cysteine through the conserved F or W. A D gene is named only where the DNA matches it firmly. Clone size appears in some rows only: once, few, many, or a class for an expanded clone.

V gene	D gene	clone size	J gene	CDR3 DNA	CDR3 protein
TRBV3-1/TRBV3-2	-	-	TRBJ1-2	TGTGCCAGCAGCCAACAGGGAGTACGTGGCTACACCTTC	CASSQQGVRGYTF
TRBV27	TRBD1	once	TRBJ2-1	TGTGCCAGCAGGGGGACAGGGCGGTACAATGAGCAGTTCTTC	CASRGTGRYNEQFF
TRBV5-1	-	-	TRBJ1-2	TGCGCCAGCAGCTTGATCGGTCAGGGCGATGGCTACACCTTC	CASSLIGQGDGYTF
TRBV5-1	-	-	TRBJ2-7	TGCGCCAGCAGCTTCGGGGGATTCGGCCCGTACGAGCAGTACTTC	CASSFGGFGPYEQYF
TRBV29-1	-	-	TRBJ1-1	TGCAGCGTACGGGACACGAACACTGAAGCTTTCTTT	CSVRDTNTEAFF
TRBV7-2	-	-	TRBJ2-4	TGTGCCAGCAGCTTAGCGTCCAGGGGGGGAGTCAGGCAGTACTTC	CASSLASRGGVRQYF
TRBV28	-	-	TRBJ1-5	TGTGCCAGCAGTTTGGGGCATCAGCCCCAGCATTTT	CASSLGHQPQHF
TRBV18	TRBD2	-	TRBJ2-7	TGTGCCAGCTCCCCCGGGAGGAACTACGAGCAGTACTTC	CASSPGRNYEQYF
TRBV4-3	TRBD1	-	TRBJ1-2	TGCGCCAGCAGCCAGCCCGGACAGGGGTATGGCTACACCTTC	CASSQPGQGYGYTF
TRBV1	-	-	TRBJ1-3	TGCACCAGCAGCCAAGGGCTAGGGGGAAACACCATATATTTT	CTSSQGLGGNTIYF
TRBV10-3	TRBD1	-	TRBJ1-4	TGTGCCACCCAAATTAGCACAGGGGGCGAAAATGAAAAACTGTTTTTT	CATQISTGGENEKLFF
TRBV10-1	TRBD1	-	TRBJ1-4	TGCGCCAGCAGTGAGTGGATAGGGACAGCCGATGAAAAACTGTTTTTT	CASSEWIGTADEKLFF
TRBV10-3	TRBD1	-	TRBJ1-5	TGTGCCATCAGTGTGGACCAGGGGGAACAGCCCCAGCATTTT	CAISVDQGEQPQHF
TRBV18	TRBD1	-	TRBJ1-2	TGTGCCAGCTCACCACCGGGACAGTCCTTCTACACCTTC	CASSPPGQSFYTF
TRBV20-1	-	few	TRBJ2-7	TGCAGTGCTGCTGCGGGGGCCGGGGAGTACTTC	CSAAAGAGEYF
TRBV18	-	-	TRBJ2-6	TGTGCCAGCTCACCGCAGAGCTCTGGGGCCAACGTCCTGACTTTC	CASSPQSSGANVLTF
TRBV11-2	-	few	TRBJ2-3	TGTGCCAGCAAAGGACTAAGCACAGATACGCAGTATTTT	CASKGLSTDTQYF